The T cell receptor beta chain under discussion was sequenced for a study of T cell responses to AZD1222 COVID-19 vaccine. Germline values: CDR1 SGHRS, CDR2 YFSETQ. V lost 0 bases and J lost 0, with 16 bases in between. The CDR3 is 17 amino acids. The table came from immunoSEQ multiplex PCR; TCRdb's copy has only in-frame clones and leaves some out. Among fewer than 120,000 clones listed, around 90% were seen once. The clonotype was recovered from an adult who received the AZD1222 COVID-19 vaccine. Material: peripheral blood, obtained 28 days after the second AZD1222 dose. V is TRBV5-1 and J is TRBJ2-7; possible D gene TRBD1, 6 bases. Here the CDR3 DNA reads TGCGCCAGCAGCTTGGCCCCTCAGGGGATGAGCTCCTACGAGCAGTACTTC. It yields the protein CASSLAPQGMSSYEQYF.